A single T cell receptor (beta chain) is shown here with its context. Its antigen is not identified. At one boundary the junction diverges from the germline segment, which might be a read error. This record belongs to a study of blood T cells in healthy people across ages. Total RNA was isolated from each sample in quantities of at least 6 micrograms. In germline, CDR1 is DFQATT, CDR2 SNEGSKA (reference sequence). The length of the CDR3 is 18 residues. General observations from the study: Unsorted PBMC input precluded a conclusive naive versus antigen-experienced comparison. Nothing was known about donor CMV status, and this possibly confounded expanded clonotype changes. The long-lived group displayed more naive CD4+ cells, plus higher diversity, than the aged donors did.

It was with a sample-barcoded 5' primer and a J-beta primer mix that a second PCR of roughly 7 to 12 cycles was run. TCRdb used MiXCR to reprocess the 5' RACE reads, holding one entry per CDR3 protein. The data show 1,800,000 or so distinct CDR3 sequences, around 42% seen once. The rearrangement links TRBV20-1 to TRBJ2-5; 10 bases are shared with TRBD2. This TCR was recovered from a human donor in good health. Sequencing was carried out using blood. This CDR3 reads CSARDWRAGGPAQETRYF. CDR3 coding DNA: TGCAGTGCTAGAGATTGGAGAGCGGGGGGGCCCGCTCAAGAGACCCGGTACTTC.